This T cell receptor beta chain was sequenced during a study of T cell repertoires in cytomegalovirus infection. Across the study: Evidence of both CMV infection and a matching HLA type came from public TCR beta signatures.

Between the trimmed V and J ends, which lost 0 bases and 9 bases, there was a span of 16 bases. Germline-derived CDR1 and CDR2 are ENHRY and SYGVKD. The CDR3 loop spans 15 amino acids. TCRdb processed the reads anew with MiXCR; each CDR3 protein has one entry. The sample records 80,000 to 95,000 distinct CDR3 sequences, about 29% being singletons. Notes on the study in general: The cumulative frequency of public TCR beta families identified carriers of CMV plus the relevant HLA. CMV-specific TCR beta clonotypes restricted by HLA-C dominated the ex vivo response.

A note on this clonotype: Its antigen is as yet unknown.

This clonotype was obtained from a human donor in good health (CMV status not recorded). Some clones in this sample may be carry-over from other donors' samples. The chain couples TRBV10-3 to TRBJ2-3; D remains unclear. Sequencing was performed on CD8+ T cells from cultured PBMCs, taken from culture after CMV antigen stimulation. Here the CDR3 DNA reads TGTGCCATCAGTGAGTCGAGGTCCAGTGGCGGCACGCAGTATTTT. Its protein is CAISESRSSGGTQYF.